Listed below are T cell receptor beta chains from one sample, sequenced in a study of blood T cell repertoires in COVID-19. This table comes from immunoSEQ multiplex PCR, and its TCRdb copy is limited to in-frame clones, with some not included. The sample has roughly 46,000 clones, 70% to 90% seen once. Input material: PBMCs or T cells enriched from blood (not recorded which). Receptor source: a woman aged 45-65 years who had recovered from COVID-19. Each CDR3 is given with its conserved first and last residue. Each record gives: clone size, V gene, J gene, D gene, CDR3 DNA, CDR3 protein. A D gene is named only where the DNA matches it firmly. Rows give clone size only sometimes, using once, few, many, or a class for an expanded clone.

abundance: once
v_gene: TRBV2
j_gene: TRBJ2-1
d_gene: TRBD2
CDR3nt: TGTGCCAGCGAAAGAACCGGGACTAGGGAAGATGAGCAGTTCTTC
CDR3aa: CASERTGTREDEQFF

abundance: -
v_gene: TRBV18
j_gene: TRBJ2-7
d_gene: TRBD2
CDR3nt: TGTGCCAGCTCACCCCGGGGGGGGCCCGAGGGGGAGCAGTACTTC
CDR3aa: CASSPRGGPEGEQYF

abundance: -
v_gene: TRBV5-5
j_gene: TRBJ2-7
d_gene: TRBD1
CDR3nt: TGTGCCAGCAGCTTGTACAGGGGGCTACTCTACGAGCAGTACTTC
CDR3aa: CASSLYRGLLYEQYF

abundance: -
v_gene: TRBV7-3
j_gene: TRBJ2-1
d_gene: TRBD2
CDR3nt: TGTGCCAGCAGCCTTGGGCCGGGGGGACTTCGCAATGAGCAGTTCTTC
CDR3aa: CASSLGPGGLRNEQFF

abundance: -
v_gene: TRBV7-8
j_gene: TRBJ1-1
d_gene: -
CDR3nt: TGTGCCAGCAGCCCAGTGCAGGGTGGCCAGAACACTGAAGCTTTCTTT
CDR3aa: CASSPVQGGQNTEAFF

abundance: -
v_gene: TRBV28
j_gene: TRBJ1-2
d_gene: TRBD1
CDR3nt: TGTGCCAGCAAGGTGGGGACAGGGTGGGACTATGGCTACACCTTC
CDR3aa: CASKVGTGWDYGYTF

abundance: few
v_gene: TRBV9
j_gene: TRBJ2-1
d_gene: -
CDR3nt: TGTGCCAGCGGCGATCCAGAAAGCTCCTACAATGAGCAGTTCTTC
CDR3aa: CASGDPESSYNEQFF

abundance: once
v_gene: TRBV6-5
j_gene: TRBJ1-1
d_gene: -
CDR3nt: TGTGCCAGCAGCCGACAGGATCCCATGAACACTGAAGCTTTCTTT
CDR3aa: CASSRQDPMNTEAFF

abundance: once
v_gene: TRBV11-3
j_gene: TRBJ2-3
d_gene: -
CDR3nt: TGTGCCAGCAGCTTAGGGGTCCGGCGGGGGCCGGACGCCGATACGCAGTATTTT
CDR3aa: CASSLGVRRGPDADTQYF

abundance: -
v_gene: TRBV6-5
j_gene: TRBJ1-2
d_gene: -
CDR3nt: TGTGCCAGCAGGTGGTTGGGGGCCAATGGCTACACCTTC
CDR3aa: CASRWLGANGYTF

abundance: -
v_gene: TRBV11-2
j_gene: TRBJ2-5
d_gene: -
CDR3nt: TGTGCCAGCAGCCAGGGGACTATTCAAGAGACCCAGTACTTC
CDR3aa: CASSQGTIQETQYF

abundance: -
v_gene: TRBV11-3
j_gene: TRBJ1-5
d_gene: -
CDR3nt: TGTGCCAGCAGCAGTAACCGGGAAGAGCCCCAGCATTTT
CDR3aa: CASSSNREEPQHF

abundance: -
v_gene: TRBV7-2
j_gene: TRBJ1-2
d_gene: TRBD1
CDR3nt: TGTGCCAGCAGCTTAGAAGGACAGGGTTTAGCTGGCTACACCTTC
CDR3aa: CASSLEGQGLAGYTF

abundance: once
v_gene: TRBV18
j_gene: TRBJ2-7
d_gene: TRBD1
CDR3nt: TGTGCCAGCTCTCAGGGATCGGGACAGGGGTCCTACGAGCAGTACTTC
CDR3aa: CASSQGSGQGSYEQYF

abundance: -
v_gene: TRBV10-2
j_gene: TRBJ1-1
d_gene: -
CDR3nt: TGCGCCAGCATGGCCCGGGGGGAATGGGACACTGAAGCTTTCTTT
CDR3aa: CASMARGEWDTEAFF

abundance: -
v_gene: TRBV10-3
j_gene: TRBJ1-1
d_gene: TRBD1
CDR3nt: TGTGCCATCAACAAACAGGGGGGGAACACTGAAGCTTTCTTT
CDR3aa: CAINKQGGNTEAFF

abundance: -
v_gene: TRBV15
j_gene: TRBJ1-4
d_gene: -
CDR3nt: TGTGCCACCAGCAGGGAGTTCACTTACAATGAAAAACTGTTTTTT
CDR3aa: CATSREFTYNEKLFF

abundance: -
v_gene: TRBV7-9
j_gene: TRBJ1-2
d_gene: TRBD1
CDR3nt: TGTGCCAGCAGCTTCGACAGGGAAGGCTATGGCTACACCTTC
CDR3aa: CASSFDREGYGYTF

abundance: -
v_gene: TRBV7-8
j_gene: TRBJ2-5
d_gene: TRBD2
CDR3nt: TGTGCCAGCAGCTTAGCGCAGACTAGCGGGAGACTCTCGTACTTC
CDR3aa: CASSLAQTSGRLSYF

abundance: -
v_gene: TRBV7-9
j_gene: TRBJ1-6
d_gene: -
CDR3nt: TGTGCCAGCAGCTTCGGGGAGTGGCGGAATTCACCCCTCCACTTT
CDR3aa: CASSFGEWRNSPLHF

abundance: -
v_gene: TRBV5-1
j_gene: TRBJ2-7
d_gene: -
CDR3nt: TGCGCCAGCAGCCACGAAGTATCAGGTGCCTACGAGCAGTACTTC
CDR3aa: CASSHEVSGAYEQYF

abundance: -
v_gene: TRBV7-9
j_gene: TRBJ1-1
d_gene: -
CDR3nt: TGTGCCAGCGACAGAGTAACCATGAACACTGAAGCTTTCTTT
CDR3aa: CASDRVTMNTEAFF

abundance: -
v_gene: TRBV7-9
j_gene: TRBJ1-1
d_gene: -
CDR3nt: TGTGCCAGCAGCCCACCCAGGGCCACTGAAGCTTTCTTT
CDR3aa: CASSPPRATEAFF

abundance: -
v_gene: TRBV7-2
j_gene: TRBJ2-1
d_gene: -
CDR3nt: TGTGCCAGCAGCTTCCAGAACTACAATGAGCAGTTCTTC
CDR3aa: CASSFQNYNEQFF

abundance: -
v_gene: TRBV19
j_gene: TRBJ2-1
d_gene: TRBD2
CDR3nt: TGTGCCAGTAGTGTACGTCAAGCGGGAGGCAATGAGCAGTTCTTC
CDR3aa: CASSVRQAGGNEQFF

abundance: once
v_gene: TRBV11-3
j_gene: TRBJ2-7
d_gene: TRBD2
CDR3nt: TGTGCCAGCAGCCACGGGGGGGTCCCCGTCGGCGAGCAGTACTTC
CDR3aa: CASSHGGVPVGEQYF

abundance: -
v_gene: TRBV19
j_gene: TRBJ2-3
d_gene: TRBD2
CDR3nt: TGTGCCAGTAGTATGGGGACTAGCGGCACAGATACGCAGTATTTT
CDR3aa: CASSMGTSGTDTQYF

abundance: -
v_gene: TRBV18
j_gene: TRBJ2-4
d_gene: -
CDR3nt: TGTGCCAGCTCCCCTGAGGGGGACATTCAGTACTTC
CDR3aa: CASSPEGDIQYF

abundance: -
v_gene: TRBV11-2
j_gene: TRBJ2-7
d_gene: TRBD1
CDR3nt: TGTGCCAGCAGCTCGATACGGGACAGGGGAGGCTACGAGCAGTACTTC
CDR3aa: CASSSIRDRGGYEQYF

abundance: -
v_gene: TRBV20-1
j_gene: TRBJ2-7
d_gene: -
CDR3nt: TGCAGTGCTCCTTTTATGTACGAGCAGTACTTC
CDR3aa: CSAPFMYEQYF

abundance: once
v_gene: TRBV6-5
j_gene: TRBJ1-6
d_gene: -
CDR3nt: TGTGCCAGCAGTTACGGGAGCAGGAATAATTCACCCCTCCACTTT
CDR3aa: CASSYGSRNNSPLHF

abundance: -
v_gene: TRBV7-9
j_gene: TRBJ1-1
d_gene: -
CDR3nt: TGTGCCAGCAGCTTAGCGGGCAGGCGGGGTACTGAAGCTTTCTTT
CDR3aa: CASSLAGRRGTEAFF

abundance: -
v_gene: TRBV6-6
j_gene: TRBJ1-4
d_gene: -
CDR3nt: TGTGCCAGCAGCCGGGACATCACAACTAATGAAAAACTGTTTTTT
CDR3aa: CASSRDITTNEKLFF

abundance: -
v_gene: TRBV7-2
j_gene: TRBJ2-1
d_gene: TRBD1
CDR3nt: TGTGCCAGCAGCTTAGGGGACAGGGTCAATGAGCAGTTCTTC
CDR3aa: CASSLGDRVNEQFF

abundance: -
v_gene: TRBV1
j_gene: TRBJ2-4
d_gene: -
CDR3nt: TGCACCAGCAGCCCATCAGGCCTAGCCAAAAACATTCAGTACTTC
CDR3aa: CTSSPSGLAKNIQYF

abundance: -
v_gene: TRBV19
j_gene: TRBJ2-3
d_gene: -
CDR3nt: TGTGCCAGTAGTCTCAGGGGTGCCACCACAGATACGCAGTATTTT
CDR3aa: CASSLRGATTDTQYF

abundance: few
v_gene: TRBV7-8
j_gene: TRBJ2-1
d_gene: TRBD1
CDR3nt: TGTGCCAGCACCTTCGGAGGGGACAGGCGCTACAATGAGCAGTTCTTC
CDR3aa: CASTFGGDRRYNEQFF

abundance: once
v_gene: TRBV6-5
j_gene: TRBJ1-2
d_gene: -
CDR3nt: TGTGCCAGCAGTCCCCGGGACTTTGATGGCTACACCTTC
CDR3aa: CASSPRDFDGYTF

abundance: -
v_gene: TRBV18
j_gene: TRBJ2-1
d_gene: TRBD2
CDR3nt: TGTGCCAGCTCCCCCCGTGGTAGCGGGGGACCTTACAATGAGCAGTTCTTC
CDR3aa: CASSPRGSGGPYNEQFF

abundance: -
v_gene: TRBV13
j_gene: TRBJ2-4
d_gene: TRBD2
CDR3nt: TGTGCCAGCAGCTTTGCGTTAGCGGGGCCCTCAAACATTCAGTACTTC
CDR3aa: CASSFALAGPSNIQYF

abundance: -
v_gene: TRBV7-8
j_gene: TRBJ1-1
d_gene: TRBD1
CDR3nt: TGTGCCAGCAGCGGACAGGGGGTACTTGAAGCTTTCTTT
CDR3aa: CASSGQGVLEAFF

abundance: -
v_gene: TRBV9
j_gene: TRBJ2-5
d_gene: -
CDR3nt: TGTGCCAGCAGCCGCACCTCGGGGGTAGCTGAGACCCAGTACTTC
CDR3aa: CASSRTSGVAETQYF

abundance: -
v_gene: TRBV19
j_gene: TRBJ1-2
d_gene: -
CDR3nt: TGTGCCAGTACCCCGGACAGAAATGGCTACACCTTC
CDR3aa: CASTPDRNGYTF

abundance: -
v_gene: TRBV25-1
j_gene: TRBJ2-4
d_gene: -
CDR3nt: TGTGCCAGCAGTGACAGGGGATTGGGAAACATTCAGTACTTC
CDR3aa: CASSDRGLGNIQYF

abundance: -
v_gene: TRBV7-9
j_gene: TRBJ2-5
d_gene: -
CDR3nt: TGTGCCAGCAGCTTTAGCGCAGAGACCCAGTACTTC
CDR3aa: CASSFSAETQYF

abundance: -
v_gene: TRBV5-1
j_gene: TRBJ2-3
d_gene: TRBD2
CDR3nt: TGCGCCAGCAGCCGACTAGCGGGGGCCGTCACAGATACGCAGTATTTT
CDR3aa: CASSRLAGAVTDTQYF

abundance: -
v_gene: TRBV29-1
j_gene: TRBJ1-2
d_gene: TRBD1
CDR3nt: TGCAGCGTACAGGGGTTCGAGGGCTACACCTTC
CDR3aa: CSVQGFEGYTF

abundance: -
v_gene: TRBV7-2
j_gene: TRBJ2-3
d_gene: -
CDR3nt: TGTGCCAGCAGCTTGAGTCTAGGCACAGATACGCAGTATTTT
CDR3aa: CASSLSLGTDTQYF

abundance: -
v_gene: TRBV15
j_gene: TRBJ1-4
d_gene: TRBD1
CDR3nt: TGTGCCACCAGCAGAGATCAGGGGGTAGAGGAAAAACTGTTTTTT
CDR3aa: CATSRDQGVEEKLFF

abundance: few
v_gene: TRBV7-2
j_gene: TRBJ2-2
d_gene: TRBD2
CDR3nt: TGTGCCAGCAGCTTAGTTAGCGGGAGTACGGGCGGGGAGCTGTTTTTT
CDR3aa: CASSLVSGSTGGELFF